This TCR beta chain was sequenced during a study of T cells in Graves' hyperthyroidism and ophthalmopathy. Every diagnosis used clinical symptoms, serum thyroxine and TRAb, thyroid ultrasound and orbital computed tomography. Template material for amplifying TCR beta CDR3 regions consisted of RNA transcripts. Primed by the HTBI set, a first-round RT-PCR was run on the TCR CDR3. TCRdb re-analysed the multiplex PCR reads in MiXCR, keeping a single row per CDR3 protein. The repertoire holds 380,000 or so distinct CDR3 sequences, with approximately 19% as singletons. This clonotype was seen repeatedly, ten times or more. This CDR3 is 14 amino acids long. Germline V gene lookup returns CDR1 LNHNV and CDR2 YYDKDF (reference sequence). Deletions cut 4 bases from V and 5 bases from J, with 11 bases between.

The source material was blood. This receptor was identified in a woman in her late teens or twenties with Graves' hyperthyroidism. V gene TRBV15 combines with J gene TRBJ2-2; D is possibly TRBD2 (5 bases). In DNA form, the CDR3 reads TGTGCCACCAGCATGGGTGAGGGAACCGGGGAGCTGTTTTTT. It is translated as CATSMGEGTGELFF.